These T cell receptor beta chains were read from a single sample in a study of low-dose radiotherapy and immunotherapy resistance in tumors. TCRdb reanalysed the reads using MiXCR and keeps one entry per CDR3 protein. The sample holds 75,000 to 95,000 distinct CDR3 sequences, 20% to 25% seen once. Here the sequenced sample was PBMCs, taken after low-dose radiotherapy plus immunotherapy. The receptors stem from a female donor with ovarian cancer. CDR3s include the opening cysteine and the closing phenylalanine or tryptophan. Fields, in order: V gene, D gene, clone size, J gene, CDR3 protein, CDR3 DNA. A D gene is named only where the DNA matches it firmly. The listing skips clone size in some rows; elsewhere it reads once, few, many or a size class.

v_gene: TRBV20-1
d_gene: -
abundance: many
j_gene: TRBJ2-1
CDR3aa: CSARVMRVGSYNEQFF
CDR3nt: TGCAGTGCTAGAGTAATGCGGGTTGGGTCCTACAATGAGCAGTTCTTC

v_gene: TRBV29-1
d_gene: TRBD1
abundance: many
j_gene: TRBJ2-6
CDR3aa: CSVDDRGGANVLTF
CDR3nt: TGCAGCGTAGATGACAGGGGTGGGGCCAACGTCCTGACTTTC

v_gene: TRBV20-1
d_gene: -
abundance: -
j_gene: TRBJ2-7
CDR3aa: CSARDLRYEQYF
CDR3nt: TGCAGTGCTAGAGACCTGCGCTACGAGCAGTACTTC

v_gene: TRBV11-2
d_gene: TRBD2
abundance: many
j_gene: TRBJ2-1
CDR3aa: CASSYSRTSGTNEQFF
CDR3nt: TGTGCCAGCAGCTATTCCCGGACTAGCGGGACGAATGAGCAGTTCTTC

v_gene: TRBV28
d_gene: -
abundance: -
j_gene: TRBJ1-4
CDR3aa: CASKFQGTTNEKLFF
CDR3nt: TGTGCCAGCAAGTTTCAGGGAACAACTAATGAAAAACTGTTTTTT

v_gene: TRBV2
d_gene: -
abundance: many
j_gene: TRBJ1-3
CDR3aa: CASKTSGGTSGNTIYF
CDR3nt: TGTGCCAGCAAAACGTCCGGGGGCACCTCTGGAAACACCATATATTTT

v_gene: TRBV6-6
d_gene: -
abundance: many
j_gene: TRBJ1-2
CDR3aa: CASSYQPEGGYTF
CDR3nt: TGTGCCAGCAGTTACCAACCGGAGGGCGGCTACACCTTC

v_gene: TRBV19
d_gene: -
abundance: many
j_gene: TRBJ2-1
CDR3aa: CASSMRQIYNEQFF
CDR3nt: TGTGCCAGTAGTATGAGGCAGATATACAATGAGCAGTTCTTC

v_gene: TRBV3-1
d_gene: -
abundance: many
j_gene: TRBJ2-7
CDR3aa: CASSQDGTPTHYEQYF
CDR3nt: TGTGCCAGCAGCCAAGATGGTACTCCGACCCACTACGAGCAGTACTTC

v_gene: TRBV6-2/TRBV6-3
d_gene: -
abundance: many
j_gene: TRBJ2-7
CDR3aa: CASRESYFGTDFYEQYF
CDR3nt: TGTGCCAGCAGAGAGAGTTATTTCGGGACCGACTTTTACGAGCAGTACTTC

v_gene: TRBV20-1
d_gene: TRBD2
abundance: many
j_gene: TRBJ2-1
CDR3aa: CSASDPRTSGGAGVNEQFF
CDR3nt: TGCAGTGCTAGTGACCCTCGAACTAGCGGGGGGGCCGGGGTCAATGAGCAGTTCTTC

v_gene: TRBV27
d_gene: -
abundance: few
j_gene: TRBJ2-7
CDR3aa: CASSFTGTSLEQYF
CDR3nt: TGTGCCAGCAGTTTCACCGGGACATCCTTGGAGCAGTACTTC

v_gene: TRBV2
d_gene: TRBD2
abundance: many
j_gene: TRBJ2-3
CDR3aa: CASSEIVAGGATDTQYF
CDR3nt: TGTGCCAGCAGTGAAATCGTAGCGGGGGGGGCCACAGATACGCAGTATTTT

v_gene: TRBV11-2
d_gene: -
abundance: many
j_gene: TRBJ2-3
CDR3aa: CASSLGRAATDTQYF
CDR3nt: TGTGCCAGCAGCTTAGGCAGGGCGGCCACAGATACGCAGTATTTT

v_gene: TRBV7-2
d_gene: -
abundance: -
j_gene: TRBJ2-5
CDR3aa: CASSLAFLAQETQYF
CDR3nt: TGTGCCAGCAGCTTAGCCTTCCTAGCGCAAGAGACCCAGTACTTC

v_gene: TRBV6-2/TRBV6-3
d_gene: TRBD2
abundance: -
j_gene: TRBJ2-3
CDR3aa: CASMGLAKEHTQYF
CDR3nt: TGTGCCAGCATGGGACTAGCAAAGGAGCATACGCAGTATTTT

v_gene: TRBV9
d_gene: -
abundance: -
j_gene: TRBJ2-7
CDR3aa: CASSVASGPGVYEQYF
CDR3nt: TGTGCCAGCAGCGTAGCGAGTGGGCCAGGGGTCTACGAGCAGTACTTC

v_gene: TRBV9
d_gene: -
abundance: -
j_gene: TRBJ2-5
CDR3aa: CASSAASLLQETQYF
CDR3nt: TGTGCCAGCAGCGCGGCATCGCTACTCCAAGAGACCCAGTACTTC

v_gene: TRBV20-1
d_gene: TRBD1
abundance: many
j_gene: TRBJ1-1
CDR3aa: CSAEGANTEAFF
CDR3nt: TGCAGTGCTGAGGGGGCGAACACTGAAGCTTTCTTT

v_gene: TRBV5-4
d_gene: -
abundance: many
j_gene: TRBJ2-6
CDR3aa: CASSWVGSGANVLTF
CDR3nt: TGTGCCAGCAGCTGGGTGGGCTCTGGGGCCAACGTCCTGACTTTC

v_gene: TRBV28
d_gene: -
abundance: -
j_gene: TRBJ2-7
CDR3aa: CASSLLTGLSYEQYF
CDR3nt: TGTGCCAGCAGTTTATTGACAGGACTCTCCTACGAGCAGTACTTC

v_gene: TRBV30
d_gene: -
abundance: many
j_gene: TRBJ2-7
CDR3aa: CAWSVLVSSYEQYF
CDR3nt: TGTGCCTGGAGTGTTCTCGTATCTTCCTACGAGCAGTACTTC

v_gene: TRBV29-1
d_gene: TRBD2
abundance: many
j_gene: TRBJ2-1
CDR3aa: CSVKGWGGVWEQFF
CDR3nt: TGCAGCGTAAAAGGTTGGGGGGGGGTATGGGAGCAGTTCTTC

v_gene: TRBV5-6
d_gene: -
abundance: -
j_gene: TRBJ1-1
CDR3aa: CASSFVQGWTEAFF
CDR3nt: TGTGCCAGCAGCTTCGTACAAGGGTGGACTGAAGCTTTCTTT

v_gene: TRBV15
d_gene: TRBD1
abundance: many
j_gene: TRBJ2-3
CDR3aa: CATKRQGNTDTQYF
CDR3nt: TGTGCCACAAAGCGACAGGGGAACACAGATACGCAGTATTTT

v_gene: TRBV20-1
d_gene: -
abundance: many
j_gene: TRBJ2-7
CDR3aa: CSADVSLRQAYEQYF
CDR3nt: TGCAGTGCTGACGTGTCTCTGCGGCAAGCCTACGAGCAGTACTTC

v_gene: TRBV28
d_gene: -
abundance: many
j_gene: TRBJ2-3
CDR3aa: CASSFQDTQYF
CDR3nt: TGTGCCAGCAGTTTCCAAGATACGCAGTATTTT

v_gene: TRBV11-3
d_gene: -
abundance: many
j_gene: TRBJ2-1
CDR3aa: CASSPLPAGATNEQFF
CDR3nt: TGTGCCAGCAGCCCACTCCCGGCAGGGGCCACTAATGAGCAGTTCTTC

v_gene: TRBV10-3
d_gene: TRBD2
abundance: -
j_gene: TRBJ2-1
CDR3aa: CATLAGLYNEQFF
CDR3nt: TGTGCCACACTAGCGGGGCTGTACAATGAACAGTTCTTC

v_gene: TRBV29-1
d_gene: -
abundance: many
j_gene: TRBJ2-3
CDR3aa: CSVGGGAPDTQYF
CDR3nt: TGCAGCGTTGGGGGGGGGGCACCAGATACGCAGTATTTT

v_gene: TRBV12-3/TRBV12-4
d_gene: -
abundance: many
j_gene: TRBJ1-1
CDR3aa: CASSLWQNTEAFF
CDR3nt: TGTGCCAGCAGTTTATGGCAGAACACTGAAGCTTTCTTT

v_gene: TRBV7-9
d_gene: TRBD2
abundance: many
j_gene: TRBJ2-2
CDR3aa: CASSLVAGLAGDTGELFF
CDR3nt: TGTGCCAGCAGCTTAGTGGCGGGACTAGCGGGAGACACCGGGGAGCTGTTTTTT

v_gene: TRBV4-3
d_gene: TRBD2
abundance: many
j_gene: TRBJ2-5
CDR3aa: CASSRTSGRETQYF
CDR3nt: TGCGCCAGCAGCCGGACTAGCGGACGGGAGACCCAGTACTTC

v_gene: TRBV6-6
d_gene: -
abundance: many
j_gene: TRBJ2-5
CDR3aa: CASSYSNQRAMTQYF
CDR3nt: TGTGCCAGCAGTTACTCGAATCAGCGGGCCATGACCCAGTACTTC

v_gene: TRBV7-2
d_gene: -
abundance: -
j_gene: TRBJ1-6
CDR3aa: CASSLRGEISPLHF
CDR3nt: TGTGCCAGCAGCTTACGCGGGGAGATTTCACCCCTCCACTTT

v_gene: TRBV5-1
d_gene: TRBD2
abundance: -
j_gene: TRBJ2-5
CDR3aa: CASSSTSGRGETQYF
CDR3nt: TGCGCCAGCAGCTCGACTAGCGGGAGAGGAGAGACCCAGTACTTC

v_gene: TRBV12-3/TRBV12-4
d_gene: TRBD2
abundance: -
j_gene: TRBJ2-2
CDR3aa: CASTPAGTGELFF
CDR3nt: TGTGCCAGCACTCCAGCGGGGACCGGGGAGCTGTTTTTT

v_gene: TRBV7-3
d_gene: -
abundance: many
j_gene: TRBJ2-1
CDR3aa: CASSSTGAGTSYNEQFF
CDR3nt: TGTGCCAGCAGCTCGACTGGGGCGGGGACGTCCTACAATGAGCAGTTCTTC

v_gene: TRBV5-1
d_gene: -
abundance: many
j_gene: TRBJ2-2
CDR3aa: CASSLAVGGANTGELFF
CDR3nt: TGCGCCAGCAGCTTGGCTGTCGGGGGCGCGAACACCGGGGAGCTGTTTTTT

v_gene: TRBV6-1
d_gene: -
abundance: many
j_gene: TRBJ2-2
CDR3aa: CASSEASGALVGGELFF
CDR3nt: TGTGCCAGCAGTGAAGCATCAGGGGCCCTCGTTGGCGGGGAGCTGTTTTTT

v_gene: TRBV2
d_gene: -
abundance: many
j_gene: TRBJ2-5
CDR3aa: CASSEVIVQETQYF
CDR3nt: TGTGCCAGCAGTGAAGTGATCGTTCAAGAGACCCAGTACTTC

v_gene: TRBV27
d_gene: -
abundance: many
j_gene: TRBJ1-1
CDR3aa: CASSSSLGGHMNTEAFF
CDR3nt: TGTGCCAGCAGTTCGAGCTTGGGGGGGCACATGAACACTGAAGCTTTCTTT

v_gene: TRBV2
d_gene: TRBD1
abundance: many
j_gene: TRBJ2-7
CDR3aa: CASSETPGTGIYEQYF
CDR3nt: TGTGCCAGCAGTGAAACCCCCGGGACAGGGATCTACGAGCAGTACTTC

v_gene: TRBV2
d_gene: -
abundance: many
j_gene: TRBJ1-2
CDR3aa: CASRNESNYGYTF
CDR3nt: TGTGCCAGCAGAAACGAATCTAACTATGGCTACACCTTC

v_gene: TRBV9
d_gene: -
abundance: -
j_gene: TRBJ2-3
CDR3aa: CASSVDGHSDTDTQYF
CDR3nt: TGTGCCAGCAGCGTAGACGGGCACAGCGACACAGATACGCAGTATTTT

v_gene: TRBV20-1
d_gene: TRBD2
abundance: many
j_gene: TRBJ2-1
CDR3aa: CSALTSGDYNEQFF
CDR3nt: TGCAGTGCACTTACTAGCGGAGACTACAATGAGCAGTTCTTC

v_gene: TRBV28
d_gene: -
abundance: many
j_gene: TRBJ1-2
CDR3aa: CASTTGGRTGGYTF
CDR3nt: TGTGCCAGCACCACTGGGGGTCGTACGGGGGGCTACACCTTC

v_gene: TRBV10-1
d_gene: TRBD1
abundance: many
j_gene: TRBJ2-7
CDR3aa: CASRKDRGPYEQYF
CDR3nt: TGCGCCAGCAGAAAGGACAGGGGGCCGTACGAGCAGTACTTC

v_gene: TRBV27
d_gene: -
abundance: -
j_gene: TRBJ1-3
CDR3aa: CASSPDGYSGNTIYF
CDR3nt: TGTGCCAGCAGTCCCGACGGATATTCTGGAAACACCATATATTTT

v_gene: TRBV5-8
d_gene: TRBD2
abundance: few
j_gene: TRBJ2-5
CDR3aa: CASSRLAGEETQYF
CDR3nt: TGTGCCAGCAGCCGTTTAGCGGGGGAAGAGACCCAGTACTTC

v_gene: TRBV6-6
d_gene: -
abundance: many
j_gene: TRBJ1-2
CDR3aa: CASSFKGSVNYGYTF
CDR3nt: TGTGCCAGCAGTTTTAAGGGGAGTGTTAACTATGGCTACACCTTC

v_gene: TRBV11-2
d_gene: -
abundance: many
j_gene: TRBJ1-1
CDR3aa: CASSFSRDTEAFF
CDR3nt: TGTGCCAGCAGCTTTTCCAGGGACACTGAAGCTTTCTTT

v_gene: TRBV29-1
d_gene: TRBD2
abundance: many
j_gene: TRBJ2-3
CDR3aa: CSGSSGSRDTQYF
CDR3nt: TGCAGCGGGTCTAGCGGGAGTCGAGATACGCAGTATTTT